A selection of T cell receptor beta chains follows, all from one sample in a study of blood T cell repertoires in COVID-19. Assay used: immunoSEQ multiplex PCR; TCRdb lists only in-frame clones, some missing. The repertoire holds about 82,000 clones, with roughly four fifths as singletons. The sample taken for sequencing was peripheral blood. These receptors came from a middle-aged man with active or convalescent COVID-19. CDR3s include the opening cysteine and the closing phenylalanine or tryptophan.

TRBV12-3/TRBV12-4,CASSLGQVYEQYF
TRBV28,CASRPGQGETQYF
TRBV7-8,CASSPSRGAGPYNEQFF
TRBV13,CASSSGLAGGAKNIQYF
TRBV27,CASHRTGSQETQYF
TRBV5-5,CASSFQVMNTEAFF
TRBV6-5,CASNRGEDEKLFF
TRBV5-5,CASSLGSHGETQYF
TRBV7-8,CASSSLAGGGTDTQYF
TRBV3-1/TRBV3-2,CASSPRTSGGEVETQYF
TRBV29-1,CSVGEARYEQYF
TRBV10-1,CARQGGYGYTF
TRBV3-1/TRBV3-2,CASSQTGRTAKNIQYF
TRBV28,CASSQATDPGNTIYF
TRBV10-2,CASSDAQGFDEQFF
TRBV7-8,CASSADITGELFF
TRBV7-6,CASSLVHPNSPLHF
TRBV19,CASSIGTAANEQFF
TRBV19,CASSSDRDTQYF
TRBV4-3,CASSQEGSQGFYGYTF
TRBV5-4,CASSLAGAGEETQYF
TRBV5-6,CASSWVRNSLNTEAFF
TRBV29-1,CSAVGQEGDGYTF
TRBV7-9,CASMTGSGSYGYTF
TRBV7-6,CASSLAGGGGDTQYF
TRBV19,CASSTQASGGTEAFF
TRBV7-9,CASSLGTGIYEQFF
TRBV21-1,CASREVGNTIYF
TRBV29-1,CSVEPGQGSEQYF
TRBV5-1,CASSFATGGETQYF
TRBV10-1,CASSDGTGGTEAFF
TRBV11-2,CASSLFAQGTYNEQFF
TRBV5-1,CASSSGTSGGARTGELFF
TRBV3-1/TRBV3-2,CASSQGLPQETQYF
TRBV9,CASSVDTGGWETQYF